Presented here are 9 T cell receptor beta chains from one specimen sequenced in a study of shared clonotypes between healthy human individuals. TCRdb's table, derived via immunoSEQ multiplex PCR, lists solely in-frame clones and lacks some. The table records 1.5 million to 2.5 million clones, over 85% of them present only once. Terminally differentiated effector memory CD45RA+ cells were excluded from the naive CD8 cells, which were CD45RO-negative and positively selected for CCR7. Sequenced: naive CD8+ T cells sorted from blood. All receptors come from a man between 18 and 35 years old in good health.

CDR3 sequence reads: CASSISPEEKLFF. CDR3 nucleotide sequence: TGTGCCAGCAGCATAAGCCCAGAAGAAAAACTGTTTTTT. The chain carries TRBV11-2 and TRBJ1-4; D gene ambiguous. The CDR3 has 13 amino acids. V lost 5 bases and J lost 8, with 12 bases in between. Germline CDR1 and CDR2: SGHAT and FQNNGV.

This clone was recorded once. The chain carries TRBV7-6 and TRBJ2-7; perhaps TRBD1 as D (5 bases). Germline V gene data show CDR1 as SGHVS and CDR2 as FNYEAQ. This CDR3 has 16 amino acids. Trimming shortened V by 1 base and J by 0 bases, and 13 bases separated the two germline ends. The CDR3 DNA sequence: TGTGCCAGCAGCTTAGAGCCAGGGCTTTCCTCCTACGAGCAGTACTTC. It is translated as CASSLEPGLSSYEQYF.

This chain connects TRBV9 to TRBJ2-1; D may be TRBD2 (5 bases). The ends were cut back, 4 bases at V and 6 bases at J, with 11 bases in the middle. Germline V CDR1 and CDR2: SGDLS, YYNGEE. CDR3 length: 13 residues. CDR3 nucleotides: TGTGCCAGCAGCCCTCCGAGGGTCAATGAGCAGTTCTTC. Translated: CASSPPRVNEQFF.

This chain links TRBV5-1 with TRBJ2-1, with TRBD1 matching over 8 bases. V shed 2 bases, J shed 4 bases, and the junction held 5 bases outside the gene matches. The CDR3 is made up of 15 amino acids. Germline V gene data show CDR1 as SGHRS and CDR2 as YFSETQ. For the CDR3, the DNA is TGCGCCAGCAGCTTATGGACAGGGTCGTACAATGAGCAGTTCTTC. It codes for CASSLWTGSYNEQFF.

CDR3 sequence (DNA): TGCGCCAGCAGTTTAGGACAAGCCTCCTACGAGCAGTACTTC. Translation gives CASSLGQASYEQYF. This chain connects TRBV4-1 to TRBJ2-7; a possible D gene is TRBD1 (5 bases). Looked up from germline, CDR1 is MGHRA and CDR2 is YSYEKL. The CDR3 totals 14 residues. With 6 bases removed from V and 0 bases from J, the gap between germline ends came to 12 bases.

This chain joins TRBV2 and TRBJ1-2; 9 nucleotides match TRBD1. Germline V CDR1 and CDR2: SNHLY, FYNNEI. The V and J ends lost 9 bases and 7 bases, in that order; junction bases with no gene match: 12. The CDR3 has 14 residues. The DNA for the CDR3 is TGTGCCAGGGGCCCCGGGACAGGGAGCGCTGGCTACACCTTC. Protein sequence: CARGPGTGSAGYTF.

The chain joins TRBV4-3 to TRBJ2-1; D assignment may be TRBD1 or TRBD2 (5 bases each). The V gene lost 0 bases and the J gene lost 5 bases, with 8 bases spanning the gap. CDR3 size: 14 residues. Germline V lookup: CDR1 LGHNA, CDR2 YSLEER. The CDR3 protein is CASSQDLGDNEQFF. The DNA for the CDR3 is TGCGCCAGCAGCCAAGATTTGGGGGACAATGAGCAGTTCTTC.

Regarding this clone: Other DNA sequences of this sample code for an identical CDR3. The V call is TRBV7-9, the J call TRBJ2-7; TRBD1 is a possible D gene (6 bases). Trimming removed 4 bases from V and 0 bases from J, with 7 bases in between. The CDR3 covers 13 residues. Germline lookup yields CDR1 SEHNR and CDR2 FQNEAQ (reference sequence). The CDR3 loop reads CASSSGHSYEQYF. CDR3 nucleotide sequence: TGTGCCAGCAGCTCGGGACACTCCTACGAGCAGTACTTC.

V gene TRBV4-1 combines with J gene TRBJ2-6; 7 bases align to TRBD1. Per the germline V gene, CDR1 is MGHRA and CDR2 is YSYEKL. The V gene end was trimmed by 2 bases and the J gene end by 3 bases; junction bases not matched to a gene: 7. This CDR3 contains 17 residues. CDR3 sequence reads: CASSQYRGLDGANVLTF. CDR3 nucleotide sequence: TGCGCCAGCAGCCAATACAGGGGCCTGGATGGGGCCAACGTCCTGACTTTC.